This record concerns one T cell receptor (beta chain) sequence. Its matching antigen is unknown. The sample belongs to a study of cytomegalovirus exposure and HLA in healthy donors. The PCR used 60 Vbeta and 13 Jbeta primers. The table came from immunoSEQ multiplex PCR; TCRdb's copy has only in-frame clones and leaves some out. The sample has about 190,000 clones; about 82% are singletons. General observations from the study: Researchers catalogued roughly 170 TCR beta chains as cytomegalovirus-associated. Sequencing had likely introduced a cluster of highly shared sequence variants as an artifact.

The sequence came from a male donor in good health and CMV-seronegative. Input material: PBMCs.

As DNA, the CDR3 is TGTGCCAGTAGAGCCTCCGGGACAGGCTACGAGCAGTACTTC. This codes for CASRASGTGYEQYF. This chain connects TRBV19 to TRBJ2-7; 8 bases fit TRBD1. Germline lookup yields CDR1 LNHDA and CDR2 SQIVND (reference sequence). V lost 6 bases and J lost 3; bases outside the gene matches: 7. The CDR3 spans 14 residues. The whole variable domain, remainder taken from reference TRBV19 and TRBJ2-7, is DGGITQSPKYLFRKEGQNVTLSCEQNLNHDAMYWYRQDPGQGLRLIYYSQIVNDFQKGDIAEGYSVSREKKESFPLTVTSAQKNPTAFYLCASRASGTGYEQYFGPGTRLTVT.